These 7 T cell receptor beta chains were sequenced from one sample in a study of T-cell memory formation after mild COVID-19. TCRdb independently ran MiXCR on the 5' RACE reads; one entry per CDR3 protein. This table holds around 370,000 distinct CDR3 sequences, approximately 21% found once. The material sequenced was PBMCs or a T cell subset sorted from them (not recorded which). The receptors originated from an adult woman who had mild COVID-19 (a few samples of this study predate the infection). Cell type and time point are not known.

The CDR3 protein is CASSGYRREETQYF. The CDR3 DNA sequence: TGTGCCAGCAGTGGTTATCGGAGAGAAGAGACCCAGTACTTC. The genes are TRBV12-3 or TRBV12-4 and TRBJ2-5; no firm D call. The CDR3 is 14 amino acids. The ends were cut back, 5 bases at V and 3 bases at J, with 13 bases in the middle.

This clonotype was observed a few times. The chain links TRBV4-1 to TRBJ2-2; no definite D call. Looked up from germline, CDR1 is MGHRA and CDR2 is YSYEKL. Trimming shortened V by 3 bases and J by 1 base, and 3 bases separated the two germline ends. The CDR3 loop spans 13 amino acids. The CDR3 bases are TGCGCCAGCAGCCACCAGAACACCGGGGAGCTGTTTTTT. This sequence encodes CASSHQNTGELFF.

This rearrangement joins TRBV7-2 to TRBJ2-2; D might be TRBD1 (6 bases). Germline V gene sequence: CDR1 SGHTA, CDR2 FQGNSA. This CDR3 comprises 15 residues. V lost 7 bases to trimming and J lost 3 bases, with 15 bases between them. The CDR3 region is CASTPFGGYTGELFF. DNA of the CDR3: TGTGCCAGCACACCCTTTGGGGGCTACACCGGGGAGCTGTTTTTT.

The V and J genes are TRBV7-2 and TRBJ2-1; 7 bases are a match to TRBD1. Germline lookup yields CDR1 SGHTA and CDR2 FQGNSA. The CDR3 is made up of 14 amino acids. J lost 9 bases, V lost 1 base, and 6 bases had no gene match. The CDR3 DNA follows: TGTGCCAGCAGCTTAGTGAGGGGGCACGGTGAGCAGTTCTTC. Amino acids: CASSLVRGHGEQFF.

This clonotype was picked up a small number of times. The chain combines TRBV5-8 with TRBJ2-3; D ambiguous. V lost 9 bases to trimming and J lost 0 bases, with 14 bases between them. The CDR3 totals 14 residues. From germline, CDR1 is SGHTS and CDR2 YDEGEE. This chain's CDR3 is CATDTGISTDTQYF. The CDR3 DNA follows: TGTGCCACCGATACTGGGATCAGCACAGATACGCAGTATTTT.

The gene calls are TRBV29-1 and TRBJ1-2, with unresolved D. CDR1 and CDR2 from the germline V gene are SQVTM and ANQGSEA. V lost 0 bases, J lost 3 bases, and 14 bases lay in between. The CDR3 sequence is 15 residues long. The CDR3 protein is CSVEDIGRVDYGYTF. CDR3 coding DNA: TGCAGCGTTGAAGATATCGGACGGGTGGACTATGGCTACACCTTC.

The J gene is TRBJ2-1, the V gene TRBV18; D gene ambiguous. The CDR3 contains 15 residues. Germline V gives CDR1 KGHSH, CDR2 LQKENI. Between the trimmed V and J ends, which lost 3 bases and 5 bases, there was a span of 14 bases. CDR3 sequence reads: CASSPPFPADNEQFF. CDR3 coding DNA: TGTGCCAGCTCACCTCCATTCCCAGCAGACAATGAGCAGTTCTTC.